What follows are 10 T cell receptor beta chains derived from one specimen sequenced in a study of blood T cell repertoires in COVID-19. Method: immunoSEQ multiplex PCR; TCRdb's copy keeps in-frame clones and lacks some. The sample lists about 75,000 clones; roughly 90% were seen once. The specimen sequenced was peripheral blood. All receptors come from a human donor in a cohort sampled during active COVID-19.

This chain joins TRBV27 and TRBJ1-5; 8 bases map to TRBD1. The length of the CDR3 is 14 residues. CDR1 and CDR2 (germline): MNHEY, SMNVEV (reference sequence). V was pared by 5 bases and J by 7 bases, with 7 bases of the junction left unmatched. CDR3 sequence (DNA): TGTGCCAGCAGTCACAGGGGGGAGAACCAGCCCCAGCATTTT. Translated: CASSHRGENQPQHF.

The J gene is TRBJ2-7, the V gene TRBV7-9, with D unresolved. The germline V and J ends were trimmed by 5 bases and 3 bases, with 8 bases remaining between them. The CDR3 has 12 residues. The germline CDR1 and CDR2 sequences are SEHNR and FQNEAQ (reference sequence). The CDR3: CASSDDNYEQYF. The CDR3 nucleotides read TGTGCCAGCAGCGATGACAACTACGAGCAGTACTTC. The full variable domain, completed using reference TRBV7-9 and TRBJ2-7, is DTGVSQNPRHKITKRGQNVTFRCDPISEHNRLYWYRQTLGQGPEFLTYFQNEAQLEKSRLLSDRFSAERPKGSFSTLEIQRTEQGDSAMYLCASSDDNYEQYFGPGTRLTVT.

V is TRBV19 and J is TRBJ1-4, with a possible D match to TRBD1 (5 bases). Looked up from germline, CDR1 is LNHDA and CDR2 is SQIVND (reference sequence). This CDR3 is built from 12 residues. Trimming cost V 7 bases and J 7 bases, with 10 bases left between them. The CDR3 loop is CASTGPSEKLFF. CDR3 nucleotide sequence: TGTGCCAGTACAGGGCCCAGTGAAAAACTGTTTTTT. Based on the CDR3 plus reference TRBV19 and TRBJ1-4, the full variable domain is DGGITQSPKYLFRKEGQNVTLSCEQNLNHDAMYWYRQDPGQGLRLIYYSQIVNDFQKGDIAEGYSVSREKKESFPLTVTSAQKNPTAFYLCASTGPSEKLFFGSGTQLSVL.

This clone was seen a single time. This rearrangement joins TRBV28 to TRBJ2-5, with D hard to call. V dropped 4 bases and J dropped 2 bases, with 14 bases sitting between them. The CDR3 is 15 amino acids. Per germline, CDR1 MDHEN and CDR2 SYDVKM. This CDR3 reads CASSSYSDRQETQYF. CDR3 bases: TGTGCCAGCAGTTCTTACAGTGACCGACAAGAGACCCAGTACTTC.

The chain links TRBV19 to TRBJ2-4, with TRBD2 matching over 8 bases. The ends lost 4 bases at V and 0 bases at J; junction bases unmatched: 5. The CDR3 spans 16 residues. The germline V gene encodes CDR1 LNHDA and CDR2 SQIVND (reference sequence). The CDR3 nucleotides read TGTGCCAGTAGTAATCCGGGACTAGTAGCCAAAAACATTCAGTACTTC. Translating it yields CASSNPGLVAKNIQYF.

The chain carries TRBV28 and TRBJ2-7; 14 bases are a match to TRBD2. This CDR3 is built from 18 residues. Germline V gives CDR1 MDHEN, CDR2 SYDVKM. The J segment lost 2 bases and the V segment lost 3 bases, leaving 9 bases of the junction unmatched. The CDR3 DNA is TGTGCCAGCAGTTTGCCCACCGGGACTAGCGGGAGTCCCTACGAGCAGTACTTC. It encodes CASSLPTGTSGSPYEQYF. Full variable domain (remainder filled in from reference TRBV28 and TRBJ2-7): DVKVTQSSRYLVKRTGEKVFLECVQDMDHENMFWYRQDPGLGLRLIYFSYDVKMKEKGDIPEGYSVSREKKERFSLILESASTNQTSMYLCASSLPTGTSGSPYEQYFGPGTRLTVT.

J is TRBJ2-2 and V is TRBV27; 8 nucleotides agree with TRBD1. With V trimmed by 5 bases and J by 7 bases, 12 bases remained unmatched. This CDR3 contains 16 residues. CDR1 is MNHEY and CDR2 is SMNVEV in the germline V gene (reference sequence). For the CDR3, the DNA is TGTGCCAGCAGTCCTGGACAGGGCCTAGGGGGCGGGGAGCTGTTTTTT. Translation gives CASSPGQGLGGGELFF.

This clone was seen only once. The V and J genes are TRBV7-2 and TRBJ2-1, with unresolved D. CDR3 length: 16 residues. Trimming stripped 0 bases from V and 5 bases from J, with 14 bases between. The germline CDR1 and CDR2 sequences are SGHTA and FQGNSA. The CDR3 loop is CASSLARQLLNNEQFF. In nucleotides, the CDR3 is TGTGCCAGCAGCTTAGCGCGGCAACTACTTAACAATGAGCAGTTCTTC.

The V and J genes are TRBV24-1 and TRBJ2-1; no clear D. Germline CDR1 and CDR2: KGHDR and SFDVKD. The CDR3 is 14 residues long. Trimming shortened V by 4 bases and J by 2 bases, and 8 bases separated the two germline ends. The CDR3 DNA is TGTGCCACCAGTGAAACGAGGCCCTACAATGAGCAGTTCTTC. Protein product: CATSETRPYNEQFF.

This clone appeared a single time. Written as DNA, the CDR3 is TGCGCCAGCAGCCGACAAGCCCAAGAGACCCAGTACTTC. As protein: CASSRQAQETQYF. The chain employs TRBV4-1 and TRBJ2-5; D call uncertain. V shed 4 bases and J shed 1 base, with 7 bases lying between them. The CDR3 is 13 residues long. In germline, CDR1 is MGHRA, CDR2 YSYEKL.